This is a list of T cell receptor beta chains from one sample in a study of multiple sclerosis patients with progressive multifocal leukoencephalopathy. TCRdb's copy holds only in-frame clones and misses some; the assay was immunoSEQ multiplex PCR. The sample gives about 32,000 clones, around 92% of which show up once; more than 1.5% is in the top ten. Sequenced input: PBMCs. The receptors were sampled from a young man with multiple sclerosis. Both conserved end residues are part of each CDR3. The order of the fields is J gene, D gene, V gene, CDR3 protein, CDR3 DNA. D genes are given only for firm matches.

TRBJ1-2 TRBD1 TRBV27 CASSLGTGGGYGYTF TGTGCCAGCAGTTTAGGGACAGGGGGAGGTTATGGCTACACCTTC
TRBJ2-3 NA TRBV7-9 CASSPGPDTQYF TGTGCCAGCAGCCCGGGGCCAGATACGCAGTATTTT
TRBJ2-4 TRBD2 TRBV7-8 CASSRSRGENIQYF TGTGCCAGCAGCCGCTCTCGGGGGGAAAACATTCAGTACTTC
TRBJ2-2 NA TRBV2 CASRYYTGELFF TGTGCCAGCAGATATTACACCGGGGAGCTGTTTTTT
TRBJ2-7 NA TRBV7-2 CASSGRNSYEQYF TGTGCCAGCAGCGGGAGGAACTCCTACGAGCAGTACTTC
TRBJ1-2 NA TRBV7-2 CASSLARALIQPYGYTF TGTGCCAGCAGCTTAGCGAGAGCGCTGATACAGCCCTATGGCTACACCTTC
TRBJ2-2 NA TRBV9 CASSVGTVAGGELFF TGTGCCAGCAGCGTGGGGACCGTGGCGGGGGGGGAGCTGTTTTTT
TRBJ2-1 NA TRBV7-9 CASSHDSGFVDNEQFF TGTGCCAGCAGCCACGACTCCGGGTTTGTGGATAATGAGCAGTTCTTC
TRBJ2-1 TRBD1 TRBV5-8 CASSIPGQGTNEQFF TGTGCCAGCAGCATACCGGGACAGGGAACCAATGAGCAGTTCTTC
TRBJ2-6 TRBD1 TRBV28 CASSYRGLGANVLTF TGTGCCAGCAGCTACAGGGGGCTTGGGGCCAACGTCCTGACTTTC
TRBJ1-5 TRBD1 TRBV30 CAWDRGRSFNQPQHF TGTGCCTGGGACAGGGGGCGATCCTTCAATCAGCCCCAGCATTTT
TRBJ2-1 TRBD1 TRBV29-1 CSVEGYRGRTYNEQFF TGCAGCGTTGAAGGTTACAGGGGACGTACATACAATGAGCAGTTCTTC
TRBJ2-3 TRBD2 TRBV7-3 CASSLGTSIDTQYF TGTGCCAGCAGCTTAGGGACTAGTATCGATACGCAGTATTTT